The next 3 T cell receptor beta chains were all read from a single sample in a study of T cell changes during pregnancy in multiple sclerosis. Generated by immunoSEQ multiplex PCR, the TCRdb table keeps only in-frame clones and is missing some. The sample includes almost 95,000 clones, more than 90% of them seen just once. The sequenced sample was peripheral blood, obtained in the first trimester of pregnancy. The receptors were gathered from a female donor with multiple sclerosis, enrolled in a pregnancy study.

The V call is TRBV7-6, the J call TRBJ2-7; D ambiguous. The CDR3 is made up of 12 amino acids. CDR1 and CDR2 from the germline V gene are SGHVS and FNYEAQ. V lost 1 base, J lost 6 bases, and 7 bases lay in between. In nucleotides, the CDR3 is TGTGCCAGCAGCTTAGATGGTAGCGAGCAGTACTTC. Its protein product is CASSLDGSEQYF.

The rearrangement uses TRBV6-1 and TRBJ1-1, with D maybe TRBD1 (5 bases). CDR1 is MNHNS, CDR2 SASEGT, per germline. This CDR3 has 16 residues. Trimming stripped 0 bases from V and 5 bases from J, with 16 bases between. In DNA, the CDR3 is TGTGCCAGCAGTGAAGCTCCGGGGGAAGGCTTGACTGAAGCTTTCTTT. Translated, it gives CASSEAPGEGLTEAFF.

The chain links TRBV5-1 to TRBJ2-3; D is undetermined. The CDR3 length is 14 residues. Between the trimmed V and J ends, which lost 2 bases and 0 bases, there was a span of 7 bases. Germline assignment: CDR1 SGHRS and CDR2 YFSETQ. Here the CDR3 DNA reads TGCGCCAGCAGCTTCGGAGCAAGCACAGATACGCAGTATTTT. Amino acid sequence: CASSFGASTDTQYF.